This section outlines one T cell receptor beta chain sequence together with its context. Its antigen is undetermined. The data originate from a study of shared clonotypes between healthy human individuals. Looking at the study overall: Three plates were used per donor for CD4 naive, three for CD4 memory, two for CD8 naive and one for CD8 memory.

Study-wide findings and caveats: Among non-shared clonotypes, generation probabilities were lower than among those shared by all four donors.

The data were produced by immunoSEQ multiplex PCR, yet TCRdb's version contains in-frame clones alone and is incomplete. This table has 2 million to 2.5 million clones, under 97% appearing once. The CDR3 loop spans 14 amino acids. V was cut by 7 bases and J by 2 bases, with 14 bases left in between. CDR1 is SQVTM, CDR2 ANQGSEA, per germline. A split of CD4+ cells into CD45RA+ naive and CD45RA-negative memory subsets was performed. The sample was naive CD4+ T cells sorted from blood. The sample's subset: CD45RA+ positively selected. The V call is TRBV29-1, the J call TRBJ2-2; no clear D. The receptor comes from a man younger than 30 in good health. CDR3 sequence: CSATAVINTGELFF. In nucleotides, the CDR3 is TGCAGCGCCACCGCGGTGATTAACACCGGGGAGCTGTTTTTT.